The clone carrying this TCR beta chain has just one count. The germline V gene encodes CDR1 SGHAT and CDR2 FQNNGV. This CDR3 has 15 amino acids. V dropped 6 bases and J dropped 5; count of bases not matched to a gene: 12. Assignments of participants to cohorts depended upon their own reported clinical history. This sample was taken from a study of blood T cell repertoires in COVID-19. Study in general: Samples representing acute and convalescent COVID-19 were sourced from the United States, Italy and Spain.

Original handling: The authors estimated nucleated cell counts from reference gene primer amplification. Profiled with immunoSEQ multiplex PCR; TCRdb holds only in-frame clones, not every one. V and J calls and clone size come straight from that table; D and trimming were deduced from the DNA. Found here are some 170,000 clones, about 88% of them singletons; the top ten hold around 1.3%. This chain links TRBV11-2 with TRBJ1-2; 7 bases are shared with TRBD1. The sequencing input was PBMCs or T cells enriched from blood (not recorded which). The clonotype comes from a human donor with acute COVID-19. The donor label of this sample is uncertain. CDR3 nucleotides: TGTGCCAGCAGGGCTTACAGGGGTTCGGTATATGGCTACACCTTC. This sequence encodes CASRAYRGSVYGYTF.